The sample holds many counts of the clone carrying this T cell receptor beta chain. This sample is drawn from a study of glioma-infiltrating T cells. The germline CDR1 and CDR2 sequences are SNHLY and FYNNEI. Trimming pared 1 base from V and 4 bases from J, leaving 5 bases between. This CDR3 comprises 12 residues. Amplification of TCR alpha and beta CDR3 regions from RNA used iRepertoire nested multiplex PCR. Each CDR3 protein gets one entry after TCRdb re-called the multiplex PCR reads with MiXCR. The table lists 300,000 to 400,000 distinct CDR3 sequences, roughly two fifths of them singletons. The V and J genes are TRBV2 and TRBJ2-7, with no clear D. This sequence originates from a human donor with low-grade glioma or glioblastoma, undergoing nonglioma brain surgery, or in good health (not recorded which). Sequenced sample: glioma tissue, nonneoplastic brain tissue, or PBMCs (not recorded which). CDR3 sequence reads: CASSEEGYEQYF. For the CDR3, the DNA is TGTGCCAGCAGTGAAGAGGGATACGAGCAGTACTTC.